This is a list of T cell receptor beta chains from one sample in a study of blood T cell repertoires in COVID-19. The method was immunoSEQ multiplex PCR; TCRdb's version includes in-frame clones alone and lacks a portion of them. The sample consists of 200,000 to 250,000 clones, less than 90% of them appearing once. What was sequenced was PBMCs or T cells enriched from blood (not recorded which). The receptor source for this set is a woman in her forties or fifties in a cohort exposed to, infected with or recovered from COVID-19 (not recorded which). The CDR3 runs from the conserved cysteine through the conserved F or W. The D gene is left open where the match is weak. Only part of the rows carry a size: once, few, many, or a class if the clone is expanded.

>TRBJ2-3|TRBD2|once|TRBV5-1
TGCGCCAGCAGCTTCGATGCGGGGGGGCCGGATACGCAGTATTTT
CASSFDAGGPDTQYF
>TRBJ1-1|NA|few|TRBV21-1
TGTGCCAGCAGCAGCCTGACAGGGGCGGACACTGAAGCTTTCTTT
CASSSLTGADTEAFF
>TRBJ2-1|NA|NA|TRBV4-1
TGCGCCAGCAAGTTGGAGGAGAGCTCCTACAATGAGCAGTTCTTC
CASKLEESSYNEQFF
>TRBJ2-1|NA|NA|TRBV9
TGTGCCAGCAGCGTAGGGGGTAGGGGTCGGTACAATGAGCAGTTCTTC
CASSVGGRGRYNEQFF
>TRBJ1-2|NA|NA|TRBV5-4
TGTGCCAGCAGCTTGGAAGCTTATGGCTACACCTTC
CASSLEAYGYTF
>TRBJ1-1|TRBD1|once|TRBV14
TGTGCCAGCAGCTTTACAGGGGGCACTGAAGCTTTCTTT
CASSFTGGTEAFF
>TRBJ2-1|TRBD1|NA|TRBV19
TGTGCCACCAAGGGGGCTTTCTACAATGAGCAGTTCTTC
CATKGAFYNEQFF
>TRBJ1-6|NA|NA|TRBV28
TGTGCCAGCAGTTTATATTTAGTGAATTCACCCCTCCACTTT
CASSLYLVNSPLHF
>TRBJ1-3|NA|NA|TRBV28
TGTGCCAGCAGTTTATTAAGCAACTCTGGAAACACCATATATTTT
CASSLLSNSGNTIYF
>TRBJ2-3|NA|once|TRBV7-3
TGTGCCAGCAGCCCACTTATTCCCGTAGATACGCAGTATTTT
CASSPLIPVDTQYF
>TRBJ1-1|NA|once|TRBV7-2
TGTGCCAGCAGCTTAGAATTCGTTAGCACTGAAGCTTTCTTT
CASSLEFVSTEAFF
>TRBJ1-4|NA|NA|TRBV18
TGTGCCAGCTCACCACCTTTCAGGGATGAAAAACTGTTTTTT
CASSPPFRDEKLFF
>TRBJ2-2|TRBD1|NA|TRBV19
TGTGCCAGTAGGGGGACAGAAGCTAACACCGGGGAGCTGTTTTTT
CASRGTEANTGELFF
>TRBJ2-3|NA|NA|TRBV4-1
TGCGCCAGCAGCTCGAGGTCACCTCCAGATACGCAGTATTTT
CASSSRSPPDTQYF
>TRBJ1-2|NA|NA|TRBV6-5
TGTGCCAGCACTTCGGTTAACTATGGCTACACCTTC
CASTSVNYGYTF
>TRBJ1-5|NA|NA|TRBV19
TGTGCCAGTAGTATAGTGGGAGAGCCCCAGCATTTT
CASSIVGEPQHF
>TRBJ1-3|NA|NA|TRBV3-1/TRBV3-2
TGTGCCAGCAGCCCCCAGGGATCGGTGGGTGGAAACACCATATATTTT
CASSPQGSVGGNTIYF
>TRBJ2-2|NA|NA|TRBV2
TGTGCCAGCAGGTTTCTGAGGGCCGGGGAGCTGTTTTTT
CASRFLRAGELFF
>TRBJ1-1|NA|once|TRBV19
TGTGCCAGTAGTCCCACGAGGACTGAAGCTTTCTTT
CASSPTRTEAFF
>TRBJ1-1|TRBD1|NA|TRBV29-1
TGCAGCGTGGATGCCGGGACAGGGACAGCTTTCTTT
CSVDAGTGTAFF
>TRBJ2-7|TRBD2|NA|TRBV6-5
TGTGCCAGCAGTTACTCGGGAGGGGCCCCGGCCGAGCAGTACTTC
CASSYSGGAPAEQYF
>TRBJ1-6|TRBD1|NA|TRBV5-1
TGCGCCAGCAGCGGAGGACAGGAAAATTCACCCCTCCACTTT
CASSGGQENSPLHF
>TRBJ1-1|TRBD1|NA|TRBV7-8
TGTGCCAGCAGCTTAGGAGGCGGGGGGACAGGGGCCTCGAGGGCTGAAGCTTTCTTT
CASSLGGGGTGASRAEAFF
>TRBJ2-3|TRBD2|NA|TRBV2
TGTGCCAGCAGTGCGGGCGGGGGTCTAAGCACAGATACGCAGTATTTT
CASSAGGGLSTDTQYF
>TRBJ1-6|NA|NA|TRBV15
TGTGCCACCAGCACGTATAATTCACCCCTCCACTTT
CATSTYNSPLHF
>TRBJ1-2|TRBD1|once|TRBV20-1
TGCAGTGCTCGACAGGGGCGCGGCTACACCTTC
CSARQGRGYTF
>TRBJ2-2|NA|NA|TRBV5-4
TGTGCCAGCTTGGACACTATCACCGGGGAGCTGTTTTTT
CASLDTITGELFF
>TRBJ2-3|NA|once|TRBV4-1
TGCGCCAGCAGCCAAGATTGGCCAGATACGCAGTATTTT
CASSQDWPDTQYF
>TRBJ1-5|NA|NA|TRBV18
TGTGCCAGCTCACCAAGGGGCACCTATAGCAATCAGCCCCAGCATTTT
CASSPRGTYSNQPQHF
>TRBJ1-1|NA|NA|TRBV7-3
TGTGCCAGCAGCTTACGGGCGGGGCTTGGGGTGAGGGAGAACACTGAAGCTTTCTTT
CASSLRAGLGVRENTEAFF
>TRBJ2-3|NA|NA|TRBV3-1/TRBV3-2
TGTGCCAGCAGCCATCTTGGCGAGCGGACTACGATCCCGCTTACGCAGTATTTT
CASSHLGERTTIPLTQYF
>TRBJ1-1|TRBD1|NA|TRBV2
TGTGCCAGCAGTGAAATGAGGGGGCGAAGCACTGAAGCTTTCTTT
CASSEMRGRSTEAFF
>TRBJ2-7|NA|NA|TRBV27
TGTGCCAGCAGTCCTACTCGCCAGCAGTACTTC
CASSPTRQQYF
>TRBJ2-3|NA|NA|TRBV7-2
TGTGCCAGCAGCTTAGTGTACAGGGGCACAGATACGCAGTATTTT
CASSLVYRGTDTQYF
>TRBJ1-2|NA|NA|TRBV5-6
TGTGCCAGCAGCCCCGGATACAAATCACAGGGAGTAGTGGACTATGGCTACACCTTC
CASSPGYKSQGVVDYGYTF